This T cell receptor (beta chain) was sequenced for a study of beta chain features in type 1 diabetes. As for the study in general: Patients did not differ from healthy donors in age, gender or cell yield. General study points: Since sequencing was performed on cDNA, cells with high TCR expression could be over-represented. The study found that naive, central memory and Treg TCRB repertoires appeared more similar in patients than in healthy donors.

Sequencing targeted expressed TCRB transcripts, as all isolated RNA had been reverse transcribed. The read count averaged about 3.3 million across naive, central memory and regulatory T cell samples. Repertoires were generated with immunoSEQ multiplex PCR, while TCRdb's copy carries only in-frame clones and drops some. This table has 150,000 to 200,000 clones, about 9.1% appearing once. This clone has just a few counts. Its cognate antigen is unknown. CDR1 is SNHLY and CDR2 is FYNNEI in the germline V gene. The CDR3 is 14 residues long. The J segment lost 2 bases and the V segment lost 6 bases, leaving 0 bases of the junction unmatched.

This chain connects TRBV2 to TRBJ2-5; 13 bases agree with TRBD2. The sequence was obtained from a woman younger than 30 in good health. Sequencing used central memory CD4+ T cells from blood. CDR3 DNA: TGTGCCAGCAGGGGACTAGCGGGACAAGAGACCCAGTACTTC. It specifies CASRGLAGQETQYF.